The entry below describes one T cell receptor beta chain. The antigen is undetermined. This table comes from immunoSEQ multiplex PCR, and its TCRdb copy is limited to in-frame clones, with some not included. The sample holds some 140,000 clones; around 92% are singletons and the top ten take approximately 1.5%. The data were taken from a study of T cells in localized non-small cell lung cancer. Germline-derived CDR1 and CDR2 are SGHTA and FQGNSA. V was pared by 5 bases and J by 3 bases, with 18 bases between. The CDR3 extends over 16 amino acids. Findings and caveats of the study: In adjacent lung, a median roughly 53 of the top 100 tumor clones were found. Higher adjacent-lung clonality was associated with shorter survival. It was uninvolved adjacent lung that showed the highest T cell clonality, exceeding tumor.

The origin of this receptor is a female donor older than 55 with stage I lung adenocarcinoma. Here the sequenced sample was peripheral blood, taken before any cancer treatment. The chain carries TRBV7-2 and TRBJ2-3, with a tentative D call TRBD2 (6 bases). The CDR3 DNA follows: TGTGCCAGCAGCCGCCGACGGAGGGTCGGGACAGATACGCAGTATTTT. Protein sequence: CASSRRRRVGTDTQYF.